This T cell receptor (beta chain) was recovered during a study of Ad26.COV2.S vaccination and SARS-CoV-2 variants. At the level of the study: In the COV1001 trial, the donor was in the Ad26.COV2.S arm. Once, or twice with 56 days between doses, Ad26.COV2.S was given intramuscularly. Findings and caveats of the study: Whether participants received vaccine or placebo, their non-spike TCR breadth was similar.

Indicated treatment: roughly 19 received Ad26.COV2.S at low or high dose, single or two shots; 5 received placebo; per-sample allocation not given. Samples analyzed were those drawn on day 63 after the first vaccine or placebo injection. In Boston, the donor was an adult between 18-55 years of age. This CDR3 spans 13 amino acids. Germline V gene lookup returns CDR1 LGHNA and CDR2 YSLEER. Trimming shortened V by 4 bases and J by 6 bases, and 13 bases separated the two germline ends. This table comes from immunoSEQ multiplex PCR, and its TCRdb copy is limited to in-frame clones, with some not included. The sample lists 200,000 to 250,000 clones; around 89% were seen once. This clone was counted between two and nine times. As yet, its antigen is unknown.

Specimen: peripheral blood, collected in a trial of Ad26.COV2.S vaccine versus placebo. This TCR derives from a person between 18 and 59 years old who received the Ad26.COV2.S COVID-19 vaccine or a placebo. The chain couples TRBV4-3 to TRBJ2-7; possible D gene TRBD1, 5 bases. CDR3 loop: CASSPTQGREQYF. The CDR3, as DNA: TGCGCCAGCAGCCCCACCCAGGGTCGCGAGCAGTACTTC.